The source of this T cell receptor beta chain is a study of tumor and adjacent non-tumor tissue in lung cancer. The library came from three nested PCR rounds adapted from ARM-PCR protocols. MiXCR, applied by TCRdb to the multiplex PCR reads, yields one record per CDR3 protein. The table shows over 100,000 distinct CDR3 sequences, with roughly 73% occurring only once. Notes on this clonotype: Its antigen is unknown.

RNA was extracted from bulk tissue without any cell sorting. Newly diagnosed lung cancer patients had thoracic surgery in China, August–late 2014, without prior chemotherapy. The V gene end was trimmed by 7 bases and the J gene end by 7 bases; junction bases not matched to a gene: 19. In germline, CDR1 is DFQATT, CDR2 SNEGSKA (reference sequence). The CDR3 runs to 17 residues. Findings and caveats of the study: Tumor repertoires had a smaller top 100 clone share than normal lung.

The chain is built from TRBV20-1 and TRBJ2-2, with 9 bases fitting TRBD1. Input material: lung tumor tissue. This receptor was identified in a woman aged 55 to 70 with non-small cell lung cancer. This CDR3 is CSVSPWGTGSGIGELFF. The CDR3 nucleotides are TGCAGTGTTAGTCCTTGGGGGACAGGGAGCGGGATCGGGGAGCTGTTTTTT.